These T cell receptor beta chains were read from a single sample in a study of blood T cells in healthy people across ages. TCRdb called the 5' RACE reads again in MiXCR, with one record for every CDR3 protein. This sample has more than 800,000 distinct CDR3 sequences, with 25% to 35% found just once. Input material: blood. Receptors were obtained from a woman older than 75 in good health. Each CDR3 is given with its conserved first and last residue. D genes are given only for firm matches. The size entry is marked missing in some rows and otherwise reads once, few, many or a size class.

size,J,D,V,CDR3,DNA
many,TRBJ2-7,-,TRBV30,CAWSPSVLHYEQYF,TGTGCCTGGAGCCCCTCCGTACTTCACTACGAGCAGTACTTC
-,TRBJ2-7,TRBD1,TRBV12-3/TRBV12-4,CASSLSQGGSEQYF,TGTGCCAGCAGTTTGTCACAGGGGGGATCCGAGCAGTACTTC
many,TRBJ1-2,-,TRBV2,CASTAEGHAGYTF,TGTGCCAGCACCGCGGAGGGGCATGCTGGCTACACCTTC
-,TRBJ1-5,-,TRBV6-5,CASSYSGHIDQPQHF,TGTGCCAGCAGTTACTCCGGTCATATAGATCAGCCCCAGCATTTT
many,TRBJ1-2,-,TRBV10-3,CATRTTYGYTF,TGTGCCACCCGAACGACATATGGCTACACCTTC
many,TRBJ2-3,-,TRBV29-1,CSSGSGTDTQYF,TGCAGCTCTGGGTCAGGCACAGATACGCAGTATTTT
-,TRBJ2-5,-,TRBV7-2,CASSADRETQYF,TGTGCCAGCAGCGCCGATCGAGAGACCCAGTACTTC
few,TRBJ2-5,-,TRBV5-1,CASSLAQGSEIRNEQYF,TGCGCCAGCAGCTTGGCGCAGGGGAGCGAGATACGCAATGAGCAGTACTTC
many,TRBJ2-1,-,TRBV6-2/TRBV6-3,CASRDGPLIAHEQFF,TGTGCCAGCAGGGACGGCCCTCTCATAGCACATGAGCAGTTCTTC
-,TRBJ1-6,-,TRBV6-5,CASSLKSRNSPLHF,TGTGCCAGCAGCCTAAAGTCACGAAATTCACCCCTCCACTTT
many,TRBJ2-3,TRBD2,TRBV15,CATSTQDGGYTDTQYF,TGTGCCACCAGCACACAAGACGGGGGGTACACAGATACGCAGTATTTT
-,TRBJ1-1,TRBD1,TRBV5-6,CASSQTHGQGGEAFF,TGTGCCAGCAGCCAAACACATGGACAGGGGGGTGAAGCTTTCTTT
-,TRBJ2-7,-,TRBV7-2,CASSLAAHEQYF,TGTGCCAGCAGCTTAGCAGCCCACGAGCAGTACTTC
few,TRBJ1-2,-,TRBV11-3,CASAPRVGTNYGYTF,TGTGCCAGCGCCCCGCGAGTTGGGACTAACTATGGCTACACCTTC